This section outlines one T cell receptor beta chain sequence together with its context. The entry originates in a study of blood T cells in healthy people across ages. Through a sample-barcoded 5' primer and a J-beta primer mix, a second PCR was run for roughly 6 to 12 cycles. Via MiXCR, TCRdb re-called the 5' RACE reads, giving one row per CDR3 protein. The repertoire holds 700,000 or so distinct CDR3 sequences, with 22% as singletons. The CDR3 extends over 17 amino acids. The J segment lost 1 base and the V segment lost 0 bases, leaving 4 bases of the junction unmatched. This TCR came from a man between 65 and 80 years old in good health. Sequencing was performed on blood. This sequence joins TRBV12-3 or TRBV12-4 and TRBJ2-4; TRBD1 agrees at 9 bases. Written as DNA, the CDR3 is TGTGCCAGCAGTTTAGCCAGTGACAGGGGGGCCAAAAACATTCAGTACTTC. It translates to CASSLASDRGAKNIQYF.